These 6 T cell receptor beta chains were all obtained from the same sample, sequenced in a study of vaccination and CD4 T cells after COVID-19. Time point described: late sampling 161 to 241 days after vaccination in a few convalescent patients. Treatment noted: approximately 9-day PBMC culture with coronavirus spike peptide pools or control peptides (ViraFEST assay). CD4+ T cells that had been cultured provided DNA sequenced with the Oncomine TCR Beta short-read assay. TCRdb used MiXCR to reprocess the PCR reads, holding one entry per CDR3 protein. The sample lists about 18,000 distinct CDR3 sequences, 51% occurring once. Their antigens remain unidentified. The material sequenced was CD4+ T cells from blood, cultured in vitro, taken about 7 months after SARS-CoV-2 vaccination. These receptors originate from a human donor who had recovered from COVID-19.

The chain couples TRBV2 to TRBJ2-7, with D unresolved. There are 13 residues in the CDR3. CDR1 and CDR2 (germline): SNHLY, FYNNEI. Trimming shortened V by 7 bases and J by 10 bases, and 20 bases separated the two germline ends. The CDR3 sequence is CASNPLEALNQYF. The CDR3 bases are TGTGCCAGCAACCCACTCGAAGCCCTCAATCAGTACTTC.

This clonotype is classed as medium-sized. CDR3 nucleotide sequence: TGTGCCAGCAGCCTCTCTCGTTCCTACGAGCAGTACTTC. Translated, it gives CASSLSRSYEQYF. The chain recombines TRBV11-2 with TRBJ2-7, with D unresolved. Germline lookup yields CDR1 SGHAT and CDR2 FQNNGV. This CDR3 has 13 amino acids. Trimming took 5 bases from V and 1 from J, leaving 9 bases between them.

The chain is built from TRBV20-1 and TRBJ1-6; D gene ambiguous. Germline V CDR1 and CDR2: DFQATT, SNEGSKA (reference sequence). CDR3 size: 14 residues. Trimming took 0 bases from V and 6 from J, leaving 9 bases between them. DNA for the CDR3: TGCAGTGCTAGAGATAATGGGATTAATTCACCCCTCCACTTT. It is translated as CSARDNGINSPLHF.

V and J are TRBV20-1 and TRBJ2-1, with a tentative D call TRBD2 (7 bases). The germline V gene encodes CDR1 DFQATT and CDR2 SNEGSKA (reference sequence). The CDR3 is made up of 11 amino acids. Deletions cut 4 bases from V and 9 bases from J, with 10 bases between. The CDR3: CSATRGPEQFF. CDR3 sequence (DNA): TGCAGTGCTACGCGGGGGCCTGAGCAGTTCTTC.

The V and J genes are TRBV2 and TRBJ2-5; TRBD2 might be the D (6 bases). V shed 4 bases and J shed 4 bases, with 16 bases lying between them. This CDR3 comprises 15 residues. Germline V gene lookup returns CDR1 SNHLY and CDR2 FYNNEI. The CDR3 is CASSGRGSRVETQYF. CDR3 nucleotide sequence: TGTGCCAGCAGTGGGAGGGGCTCAAGGGTAGAGACCCAGTACTTC.

The rearrangement uses TRBV7-2 and TRBJ2-1; D not certain. CDR1 and CDR2 (germline): SGHTA, FQGNSA. The CDR3 consists of 14 residues. The V end was cut by 0 bases, the J end by 3 bases, with 6 bases between. The CDR3 DNA reads as TGTGCCAGCAGCTTAGCGGCAGGCTACAATGAGCAGTTCTTC. Encoded protein: CASSLAAGYNEQFF.